The 5 T cell receptor beta chains listed next were all sequenced from one sample in a study of cytomegalovirus exposure and HLA in healthy donors. PCR was performed using 60 Vbeta and 13 Jbeta primers. Sequencing was performed with immunoSEQ multiplex PCR; in TCRdb, only in-frame clones are kept and a portion is missing. The sample holds 90,000 to 130,000 clones. The specimen sequenced was PBMCs. These receptors all stem from a man aged 25-45 years in good health and CMV-seronegative.

The chain couples TRBV19 to TRBJ1-2; D uncertain. This CDR3 has 14 amino acids. CDR1 is LNHDA and CDR2 is SQIVND in the germline V gene (reference sequence). Trimming took off 3 bases at V and 7 bases at J, with 15 bases between the two ends. CDR3 bases: TGTGCCAGTAGTATCCCGCAGTCCTCTGGTGGCTACACCTTC. Amino acid sequence: CASSIPQSSGGYTF.

The chain has TRBV2 and TRBJ2-1; tentatively, D is TRBD1 (6 bases). V lost 7 bases, J lost 12 bases, and 19 bases lay in between. Per the germline V gene, CDR1 is SNHLY and CDR2 is FYNNEI. The CDR3 has 13 residues. The CDR3 region is CASTPLTGFRQFF. The DNA of the CDR3 is TGTGCCAGCACCCCTTTGACAGGTTTCAGGCAGTTCTTC.

V is TRBV6-5 and J is TRBJ2-7, with a weak D call TRBD2 (6 bases). Trimming shortened V by 1 base and J by 6 bases, and 16 bases separated the two germline ends. Germline assignment: CDR1 MNHEY and CDR2 SVGAGI. The CDR3 sequence is 15 residues long. The CDR3 here is CASSYLAGLPGEQYF. The CDR3 coding sequence is TGTGCCAGCAGTTACTTGGCGGGACTCCCGGGCGAGCAGTACTTC.

V gene TRBV7-2 combines with J gene TRBJ2-7, with D maybe TRBD1 (5 bases). V lost 5 bases and J lost 2, with 16 bases in between. CDR1 SGHTA and CDR2 FQGNSA come from the germline V gene. CDR3 size: 15 residues. This CDR3 is CASSPWGIETYEQYF. Here the CDR3 DNA reads TGTGCCAGCAGCCCCTGGGGCATCGAGACCTACGAGCAGTACTTC. The full variable domain, rest sourced from reference TRBV7-2 and TRBJ2-7, is GAGVSQSPSNKVTEKGKDVELRCDPISGHTALYWYRQSLGQGLEFLIYFQGNSAPDKSGLPSDRFSAERTGGSVSTLTIQRTQQEDSAVYLCASSPWGIETYEQYFGPGTRLTVT.

V gene TRBV10-3 combines with J gene TRBJ2-5; 8 bases are a match to TRBD2. The J segment lost 3 bases and the V segment lost 5 bases, leaving 2 bases of the junction unmatched. The CDR3 length is 13 residues. Germline CDR1 ENHRY, CDR2 SYGVKD. CDR3 sequence reads: CAISTGLEETQYF. CDR3 bases: TGTGCCATCAGTACGGGACTAGAAGAGACCCAGTACTTC.